This T cell receptor (beta chain) was identified in a study of blood T cell repertoires in COVID-19. Study summary: Samples taken during acute and convalescent COVID-19 were collected in the United States, Italy and Spain. Sources were T cells, B-cell-depleted T cells, or PBMCs; the material itself was cDNA or gDNA.

Per the authors' pipeline: Reference gene primer amplification yielded estimated nucleated cell counts. Here immunoSEQ multiplex PCR was the method, and the copy in TCRdb shows in-frame clones only, minus some. The V and J calls and clone size are taken from that table; D and trimming were inferred from the DNA. Of more than 85,000 clones listed, approximately 85% are singletons. This clonotype was obtained from a human donor in a cohort sampled during active COVID-19. Sequenced: peripheral blood.

CDR3 residues: CASSLAQGTQYF. The CDR3 DNA follows: TGTGCCAGCAGCTTAGCGCAGGGGACGCAGTATTTT. This sequence joins TRBV11-1 and TRBJ2-3, with D maybe TRBD1 (6 bases). The CDR3 length is 12 residues. The germline V and J ends were trimmed by 0 bases and 9 bases, with 7 bases remaining between them. The germline V gene has CDR1 SGHAT and CDR2 FQDESV (reference sequence).